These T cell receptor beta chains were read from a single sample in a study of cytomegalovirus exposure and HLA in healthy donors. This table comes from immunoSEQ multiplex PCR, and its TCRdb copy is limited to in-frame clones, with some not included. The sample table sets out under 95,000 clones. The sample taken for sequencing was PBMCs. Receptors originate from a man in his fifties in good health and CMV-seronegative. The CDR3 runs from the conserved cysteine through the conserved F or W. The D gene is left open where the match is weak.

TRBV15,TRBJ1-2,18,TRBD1,CATSRDQTGSGANYGYTF,TGTGCCACCAGCAGAGACCAGACAGGGTCCGGAGCTAACTATGGCTACACCTTC
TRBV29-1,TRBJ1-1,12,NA,CSALGEGTEAFF,TGCAGCGCCCTAGGGGAAGGGACTGAAGCTTTCTTT
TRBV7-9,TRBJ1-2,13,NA,CASSLGTAYGYTF,TGTGCCAGCAGCTTAGGGACAGCTTATGGCTACACCTTC
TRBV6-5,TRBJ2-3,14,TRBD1,CASSDRENTDTQYF,TGTGCCAGCAGTGACAGGGAAAACACAGATACGCAGTATTTT
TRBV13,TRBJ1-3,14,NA,CASSLDRVGNTIYF,TGTGCCAGCAGCTTAGACAGGGTTGGAAACACCATATATTTT
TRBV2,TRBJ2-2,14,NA,CASIERTNTGELFF,TGTGCCAGCATCGAGCGAACCAACACCGGGGAGCTGTTTTTT
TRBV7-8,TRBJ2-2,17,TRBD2,CASSPVSGGSNTGELFF,TGTGCCAGCAGCCCAGTGAGCGGGGGGTCGAACACCGGGGAGCTGTTTTTT
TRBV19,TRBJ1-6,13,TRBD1,CASSQDRESPLHF,TGTGCCAGTAGCCAAGACAGGGAATCACCCCTCCACTTT
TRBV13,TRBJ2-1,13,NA,CASSTTGITEQFF,TGTGCCAGCAGCACCACAGGGATCACTGAGCAGTTCTTC
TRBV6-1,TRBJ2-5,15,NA,CASSPGRGRKETQYF,TGTGCCAGCAGCCCCGGCAGGGGCCGTAAAGAGACCCAGTACTTC
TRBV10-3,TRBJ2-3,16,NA,CAISEGSGPSTDTQYF,TGTGCCATCAGTGAAGGCTCAGGGCCCAGCACAGATACGCAGTATTTT
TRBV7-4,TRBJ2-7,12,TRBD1,CASSPDREEQYF,TGTGCCAGCAGCCCAGACAGGGAGGAGCAGTACTTC
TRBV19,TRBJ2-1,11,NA,CASTSHNGQFF,TGTGCCAGTACGTCGCATAACGGGCAGTTCTTC
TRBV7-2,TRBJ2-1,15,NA,CASSLDGRAYNEQFF,TGTGCCAGCAGCTTAGACGGCAGGGCCTACAATGAGCAGTTCTTC
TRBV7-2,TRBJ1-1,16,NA,CASSLVGGAMVAEAFF,TGTGCCAGCAGCTTAGTGGGGGGAGCTATGGTTGCTGAAGCTTTCTTT
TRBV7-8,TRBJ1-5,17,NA,CASSFGETAHSNQPQHF,TGTGCCAGCAGCTTCGGGGAAACGGCCCATAGCAATCAGCCCCAGCATTTT
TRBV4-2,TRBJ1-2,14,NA,CASSQPQEHHGYTF,TGTGCCAGCAGCCAACCCCAGGAACATCATGGCTACACCTTC
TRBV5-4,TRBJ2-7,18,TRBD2,CASSPGGNLAGGRHEQYF,TGTGCCAGCAGCCCTGGTGGCAATCTAGCGGGGGGGCGTCACGAGCAGTACTTC